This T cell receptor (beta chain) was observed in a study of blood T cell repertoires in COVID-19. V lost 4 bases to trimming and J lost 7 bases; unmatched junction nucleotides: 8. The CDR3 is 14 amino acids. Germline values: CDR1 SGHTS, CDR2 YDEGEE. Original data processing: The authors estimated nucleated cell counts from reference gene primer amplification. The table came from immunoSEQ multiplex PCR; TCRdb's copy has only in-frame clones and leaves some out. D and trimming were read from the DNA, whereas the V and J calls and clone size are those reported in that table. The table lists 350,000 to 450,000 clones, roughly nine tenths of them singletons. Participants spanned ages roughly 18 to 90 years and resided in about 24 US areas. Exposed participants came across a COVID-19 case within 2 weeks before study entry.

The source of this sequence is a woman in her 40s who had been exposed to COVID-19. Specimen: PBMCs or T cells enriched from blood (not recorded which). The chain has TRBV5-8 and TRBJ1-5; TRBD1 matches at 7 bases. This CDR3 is CASSPGQAYQPQHF. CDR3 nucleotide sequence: TGTGCCAGCAGCCCAGGACAGGCGTACCAGCCCCAGCATTTT.